This T cell receptor (beta chain) was sequenced during a study of blood T cell repertoires in COVID-19. Study-wide context: The United States, Italy and Spain were the sources of the acute and convalescent COVID-19 samples.

CDR3 length: 14 amino acids. Trimming removed 6 bases from V and 8 bases from J; junction bases left unmatched: 8. Germline lookup yields CDR1 MGHDK and CDR2 SYGVNS. Profiled with immunoSEQ multiplex PCR; TCRdb holds only in-frame clones, not every one. Of 250,000 to 350,000 clones listed, roughly nine tenths are singletons. This study enrolled people aged about 18 to 100 from about two dozen US geographic areas. Which cohort a participant joined came from the clinical history participants gave. Two consecutive negative NP/OP PCR tests, clearance, or resolved symptoms defined Cohort 3 recovery. The sequencing sample was made of PBMCs or T cells enriched from blood (not recorded which). The V gene is TRBV25-1, the J gene TRBJ2-1; 9 bases align to TRBD1. The source is a woman aged 18-30 years who had recovered from COVID-19. The chain's CDR3 is CASREGQGKDEQFF. DNA of the CDR3: TGTGCCAGCAGAGAAGGACAGGGGAAGGATGAGCAGTTCTTC.